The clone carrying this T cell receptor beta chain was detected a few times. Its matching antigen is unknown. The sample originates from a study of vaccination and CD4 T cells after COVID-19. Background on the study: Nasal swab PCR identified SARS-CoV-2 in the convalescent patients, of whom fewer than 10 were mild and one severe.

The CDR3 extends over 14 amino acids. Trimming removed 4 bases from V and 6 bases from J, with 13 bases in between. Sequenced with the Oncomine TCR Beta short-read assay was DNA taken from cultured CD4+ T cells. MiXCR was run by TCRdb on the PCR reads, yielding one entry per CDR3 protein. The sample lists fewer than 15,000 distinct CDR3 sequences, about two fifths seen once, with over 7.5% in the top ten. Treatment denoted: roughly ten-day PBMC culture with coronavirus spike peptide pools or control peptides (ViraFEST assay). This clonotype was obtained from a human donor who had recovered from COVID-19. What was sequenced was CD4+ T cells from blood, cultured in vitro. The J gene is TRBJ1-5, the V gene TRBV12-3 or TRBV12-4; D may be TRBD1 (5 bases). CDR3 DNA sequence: TGTGCCAGCAGTTCATCGGCTGGGGGTCAGCCCCAGCATTTT. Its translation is CASSSSAGGQPQHF.